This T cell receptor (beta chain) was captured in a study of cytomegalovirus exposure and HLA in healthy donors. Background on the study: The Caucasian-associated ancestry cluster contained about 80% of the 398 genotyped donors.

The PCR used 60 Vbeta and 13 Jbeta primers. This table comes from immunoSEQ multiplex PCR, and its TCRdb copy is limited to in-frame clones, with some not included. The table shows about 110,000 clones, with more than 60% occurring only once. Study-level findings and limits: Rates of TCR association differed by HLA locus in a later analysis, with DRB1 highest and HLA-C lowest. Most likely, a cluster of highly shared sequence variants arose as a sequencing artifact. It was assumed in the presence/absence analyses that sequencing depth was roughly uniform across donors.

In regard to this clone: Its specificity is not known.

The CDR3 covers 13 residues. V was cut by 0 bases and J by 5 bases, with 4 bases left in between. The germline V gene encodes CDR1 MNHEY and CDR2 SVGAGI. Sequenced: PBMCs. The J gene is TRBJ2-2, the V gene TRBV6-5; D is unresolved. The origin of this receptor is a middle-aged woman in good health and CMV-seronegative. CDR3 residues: CASSYSGTGELFF. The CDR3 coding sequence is TGTGCCAGCAGTTACTCCGGGACCGGGGAGCTGTTTTTT.